The clone carrying this T cell receptor (beta chain) came up a few times. Only in-frame clones appear in the TCRdb table, and some are missing; sequencing was by immunoSEQ multiplex PCR. The table lists around 65,000 clones, approximately 86% of them singletons. The data derive from a study of technical replicates of blood from several donors. Germline CDR1 reads SGHRS; CDR2 reads YFSETQ. This CDR3 is built from 14 residues. The V segment lost 2 bases and the J segment 6 bases; nucleotides outside the gene matches: 3. The sequence derives from a human donor in good health. Some clones in this sample may be carry-over from other donors' samples. The sample was PBMCs. This chain links TRBV5-1 with TRBJ2-1; 9 nucleotides match TRBD2. The CDR3, as DNA: TGCGCCAGCAGCTTCGGACTAGCGAGCAATGAGCAGTTCTTC. It encodes CASSFGLASNEQFF.